This TCR beta chain was profiled in a study of OX40 agonist ivuxolimab in advanced cancers. The CDR3 loop spans 14 amino acids. CDR1 is SGHRS and CDR2 is YFSETQ in the germline V gene. Trimming took 4 bases from V and 4 from J, leaving 15 bases between them. The data were produced by immunoSEQ multiplex PCR, yet TCRdb's version contains in-frame clones alone and is incomplete. The table lists approximately 80,000 clones, approximately 86% of them singletons. The gene calls are TRBV5-1 and TRBJ2-7, with D perhaps matching TRBD1 (6 bases). This specimen consisted of CD4+ or CD8+ T cells sorted from blood, obtained in a trial of the OX40 agonist ivuxolimab. The receptor was derived from an adult with an advanced solid tumor such as melanoma, head and neck, liver or kidney cancer. The CDR3 bases are TGCGCCAGCAGCCCCGATGGACAGTCATACGAGCAGTACTTC. Amino acid sequence: CASSPDGQSYEQYF.